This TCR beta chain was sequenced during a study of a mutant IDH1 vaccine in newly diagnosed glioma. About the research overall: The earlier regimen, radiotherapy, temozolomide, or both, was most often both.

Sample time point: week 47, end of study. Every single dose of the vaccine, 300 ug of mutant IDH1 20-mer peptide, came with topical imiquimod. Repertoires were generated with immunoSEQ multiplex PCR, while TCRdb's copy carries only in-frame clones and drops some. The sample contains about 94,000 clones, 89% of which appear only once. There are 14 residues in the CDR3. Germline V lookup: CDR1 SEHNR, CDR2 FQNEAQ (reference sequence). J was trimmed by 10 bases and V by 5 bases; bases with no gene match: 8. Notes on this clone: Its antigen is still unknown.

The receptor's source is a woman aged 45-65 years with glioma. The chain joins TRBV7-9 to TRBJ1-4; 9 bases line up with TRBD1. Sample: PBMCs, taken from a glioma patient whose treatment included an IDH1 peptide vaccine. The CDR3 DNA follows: TGTGCCAGCAGCAGCCGGACAGGGGATGGAAAACTGTTTTTT. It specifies CASSSRTGDGKLFF.